The source of this T cell receptor beta chain is a study of blood T cell repertoires in COVID-19. For the study at large: Collection of acute and convalescent COVID-19 samples took place in the United States, Italy and Spain. Nucleic acid was either cDNA or gDNA, and it came from T cells, B-cell-depleted T cells, or PBMCs.

TCRdb's table, derived via immunoSEQ multiplex PCR, lists solely in-frame clones and lacks some. The sample shows 60,000 to 90,000 clones, roughly 70% of them seen only once. Sequencing used peripheral blood. This receptor was obtained from a human donor with acute or convalescent COVID-19. The donor label of this sample is uncertain.

CDR3 sequence reads: CASSFPQGKRYGYTF. In DNA form, the CDR3 reads TGTGCCAGCAGCTTTCCACAGGGAAAGCGGTATGGCTACACCTTC. This chain links TRBV7-9 with TRBJ1-2; TRBD1 is a possible D gene (6 bases). The V and J ends lost 3 bases and 5 bases respectively, with 16 bases between them. The CDR3 contains 15 residues. CDR1 SEHNR and CDR2 FQNEAQ come from the germline V gene (reference sequence).